This T cell receptor (beta chain) was captured in a study of T cell responses to AZD1222 COVID-19 vaccine. Study-level points and caveats: The sample set comprised mostly white British donors with more females, and clonal diversity was possibly underestimated. Every sample of the repertoires postdated the peak T cell response.

Comments on this clone: As yet, its antigen is unknown.

The protocol was immunoSEQ multiplex PCR, while the TCRdb copy is restricted to in-frame clones and leaves out a portion. The table shows fewer than 150,000 clones, with approximately 92% occurring only once. Germline V gives CDR1 SGHNT, CDR2 YYREEE (reference sequence). The CDR3 has 13 residues. Trimming shortened V by 1 base and J by 5 bases, and 9 bases separated the two germline ends. Specimen: peripheral blood, collected 28 days after the second AZD1222 dose. This clonotype originated in an adult who received the AZD1222 COVID-19 vaccine. This chain connects TRBV5-4 to TRBJ2-5; D unclear. The CDR3 protein is CASSLPARETQYF. CDR3 DNA sequence: TGTGCCAGCAGCTTGCCGGCGAGGGAGACCCAGTACTTC.